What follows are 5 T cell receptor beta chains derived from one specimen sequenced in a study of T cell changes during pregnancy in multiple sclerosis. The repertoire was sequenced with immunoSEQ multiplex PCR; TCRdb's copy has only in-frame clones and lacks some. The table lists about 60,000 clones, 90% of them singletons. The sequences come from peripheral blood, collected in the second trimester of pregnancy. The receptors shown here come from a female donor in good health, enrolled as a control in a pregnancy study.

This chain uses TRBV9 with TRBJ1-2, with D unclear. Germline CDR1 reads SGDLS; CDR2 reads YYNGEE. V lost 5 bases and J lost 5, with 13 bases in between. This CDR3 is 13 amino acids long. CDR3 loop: CASRDGGAYGYTF. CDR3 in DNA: TGTGCCAGCAGAGACGGCGGAGCTTATGGCTACACCTTC. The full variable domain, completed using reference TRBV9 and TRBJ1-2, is DSGVTQTPKHLITATGQRVTLRCSPRSGDLSVYWYQQSLDQGLQFLIQYYNGEERAKGNILERFSAQQFPDLHSELNLSSLELGDSALYFCASRDGGAYGYTFGSGTRLTVV.

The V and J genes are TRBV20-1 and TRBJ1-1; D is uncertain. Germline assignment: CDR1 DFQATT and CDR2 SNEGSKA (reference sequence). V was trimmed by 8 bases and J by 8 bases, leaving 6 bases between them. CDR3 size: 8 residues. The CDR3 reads CSHSEAFF. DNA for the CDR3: TGCAGTCACTCAGAAGCTTTCTTT.

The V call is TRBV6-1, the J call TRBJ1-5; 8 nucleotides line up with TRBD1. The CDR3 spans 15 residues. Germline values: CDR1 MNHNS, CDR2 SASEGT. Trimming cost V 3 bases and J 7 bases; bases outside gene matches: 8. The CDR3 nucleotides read TGTGCCAGCAGTGACGATGGACAGGGTGGCCAGCCCCAGCATTTT. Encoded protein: CASSDDGQGGQPQHF.

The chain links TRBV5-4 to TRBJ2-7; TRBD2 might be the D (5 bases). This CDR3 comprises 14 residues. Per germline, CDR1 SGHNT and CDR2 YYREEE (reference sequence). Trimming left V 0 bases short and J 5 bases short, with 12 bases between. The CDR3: CASSLGLLPNEQYF. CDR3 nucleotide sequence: TGTGCCAGCAGCTTGGGACTACTTCCAAACGAGCAGTACTTC.

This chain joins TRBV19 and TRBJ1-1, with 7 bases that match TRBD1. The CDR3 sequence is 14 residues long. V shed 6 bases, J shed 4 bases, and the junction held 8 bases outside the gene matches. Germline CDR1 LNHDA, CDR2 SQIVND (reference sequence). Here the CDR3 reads CASRTGVGTTEAFF. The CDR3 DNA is TGTGCCAGTAGAACAGGGGTTGGTACCACTGAAGCTTTCTTT.